A single sample gave rise to the 28 T cell receptor beta chains below, sequenced in a study of T cell responses to AZD1222 COVID-19 vaccine. The method was immunoSEQ multiplex PCR; TCRdb's version includes in-frame clones alone and lacks a portion of them. Of 50,000 to 65,000 clones listed, about 87% are singletons. Here the sequenced sample was peripheral blood, taken 28 days after the second AZD1222 dose. These receptors were collected from an adult who received the AZD1222 COVID-19 vaccine.

V gene TRBV24-1 combines with J gene TRBJ2-1; TRBD1 or TRBD2 may be the D gene (5 bases each). V lost 4 bases, J lost 7 bases, and 22 bases lay in between. This CDR3 spans 17 amino acids. Germline-derived CDR1 and CDR2 are KGHDR and SFDVKD. CDR3 sequence reads: CATSEGVTRVTGNEQFF. The CDR3 DNA is TGTGCCACCAGTGAGGGGGTGACCAGGGTCACGGGGAATGAGCAGTTCTTC.

The genes are TRBV5-1 and TRBJ2-7, with TRBD1 matching over 7 bases. J gave up 2 bases and V 4 bases, and 6 bases lay outside the gene matches. This CDR3 spans 14 amino acids. The germline gives CDR1 SGHRS, CDR2 YFSETQ. The CDR3 DNA follows: TGCGCCAGCAGCCCCGAGACAGGGCCCTACGAGCAGTACTTC. Its translation is CASSPETGPYEQYF.

The J gene is TRBJ2-3, the V gene TRBV19, with 12 bases that match TRBD2. V lost 3 bases, J lost 2 bases, and 6 bases stayed unmatched. CDR3 length: 17 amino acids. Germline V gene lookup returns CDR1 LNHDA and CDR2 SQIVND (reference sequence). The CDR3 bases are TGTGCCAGTAGTATGGGGCTAGCGGGAGGGTACACAGATACGCAGTATTTT. This sequence encodes CASSMGLAGGYTDTQYF.

A single count supports this clone. V gene TRBV30 combines with J gene TRBJ2-7; TRBD1 agrees at 7 bases. This CDR3 comprises 17 residues. Trimming at V came to 3 bases and at J to 2 bases, leaving 16 bases not matched to a gene. CDR1 and CDR2 from the germline V gene are GTSNPN and SVGIG (reference sequence). CDR3: CAWSGWGRGKAAYEQYF. The CDR3 nucleotides are TGTGCCTGGAGCGGATGGGGCAGGGGGAAAGCCGCCTACGAGCAGTACTTC.

About this clone itself: Other DNA variants within this sample encode the same CDR3. This chain links TRBV5-4 with TRBJ1-6, with 8 bases that match TRBD1. CDR1 is SGHNT and CDR2 is YYREEE in the germline V gene (reference sequence). Trimming took 4 bases from V and 7 from J; bases not matched to a gene: 4. This CDR3 contains 14 residues. This CDR3 reads CASSPGQANSPLHF. The CDR3 DNA follows: TGTGCCAGCAGCCCGGGACAGGCAAATTCACCCCTCCACTTT.

The chain has TRBV12-3 or TRBV12-4 and TRBJ1-2; D not resolved. Trimming cost V 3 bases and J 8 bases, with 10 bases left between them. There are 12 residues in the CDR3. CDR3 amino acids: CASSFDQEGYTF. In DNA form, the CDR3 reads TGTGCCAGCAGTTTCGACCAGGAGGGCTACACCTTC.

This clone was seen once. V and J are TRBV27 and TRBJ1-6, with 7 bases aligning to TRBD1. V trimming: 11 bases; J trimming: 10 bases; junction bases outside the gene matches: 14. The germline V gene has CDR1 MNHEY and CDR2 SMNVEV (reference sequence). This CDR3 region has 14 residues. CDR3 protein: CAGRAEGARSPLHF. CDR3 in DNA: TGTGCCGGCCGGGCGGAGGGGGCGAGGTCACCCCTCCACTTT.

Only one count was recorded for this clone. This chain connects TRBV7-9 to TRBJ2-1; TRBD2 might be the D (5 bases). The V end was cut by 4 bases, the J end by 4 bases, with 11 bases between. The CDR3 length is 14 residues. The germline CDR1 and CDR2 sequences are SEHNR and FQNEAQ (reference sequence). CDR3 nucleotide sequence: TGTGCCAGCAGCTCTTCGGACTCGTACAATGAGCAGTTCTTC. It is translated as CASSSSDSYNEQFF.

The chain has TRBV6-1 and TRBJ2-2, with TRBD2 matching 12 bases. The trim removed 4 bases at V and 4 bases at J, leaving 4 bases unmatched. This CDR3 comprises 16 residues. Per the germline V gene, CDR1 is MNHNS and CDR2 is SASEGT. CDR3 in amino acids: CASSALAGGGTGELFF. DNA for the CDR3: TGTGCCAGCAGTGCCCTAGCGGGAGGGGGCACCGGGGAGCTGTTTTTT.

Comment on this clone: Other nucleotide sequences in the sample specify the same CDR3. The rearrangement uses TRBV9 and TRBJ2-5, with a weak D call TRBD2 (6 bases). The CDR3 loop spans 14 amino acids. Trimming removed 0 bases from V and 0 bases from J, with 6 bases in between. Germline V gene sequence: CDR1 SGDLS, CDR2 YYNGEE. The CDR3: CASSVAGDQETQYF. As DNA, the CDR3 is TGTGCCAGCAGCGTAGCGGGAGACCAAGAGACCCAGTACTTC.

V usage is TRBV5-6 and J usage is TRBJ2-1; D gene ambiguous. The germline V and J ends were trimmed by 0 bases and 9 bases, with 10 bases remaining between them. The CDR3 runs 13 residues. Germline CDR1 reads SGHDT; CDR2 reads YYEEEE. CDR3 sequence (DNA): TGTGCCAGCAGCTTGGCTGGAGAAGGTGAGCAGTTCTTC. This gives the protein CASSLAGEGEQFF.

This clone is judged medium-sized. V usage is TRBV27 and J usage is TRBJ1-2, with a possible D match to TRBD1 (5 bases). The germline CDR1 and CDR2 sequences are MNHEY and SMNVEV (reference sequence). V was pared by 2 bases and J by 7 bases, with 14 bases between. The CDR3 is made up of 14 amino acids. CDR3 amino acids: CASSLRMAGGGYTF. In DNA form, the CDR3 reads TGTGCCAGCAGTTTACGGATGGCGGGGGGTGGCTACACCTTC.

The chain has TRBV5-1 and TRBJ2-5; 8 bases agree with TRBD1. V was clipped by 0 bases and J by 2 bases; unmatched bases: 3. This CDR3 comprises 15 residues. Per germline, CDR1 SGHRS and CDR2 YFSETQ. In nucleotides, the CDR3 is TGCGCCAGCAGCTTGGGGACAGGGTTACAAGAGACCCAGTACTTC. It codes for CASSLGTGLQETQYF.

The rearrangement joins TRBV29-1 to TRBJ1-2, with a weak D call TRBD1 (5 bases). The germline gives CDR1 SQVTM, CDR2 ANQGSEA. The germline V and J ends were trimmed by 5 bases and 6 bases, with 16 bases remaining between them. There are 13 residues in the CDR3. The CDR3 region is CSVRLEGQDGYTF. In DNA, the CDR3 is TGCAGCGTTCGCCTGGAGGGGCAGGATGGCTACACCTTC. The full variable domain, in which reference TRBV29-1 and TRBJ1-2 provide the parts outside the CDR3, is SAVISQKPSRDICQRGTSLTIQCQVDSQVTMMFWYRQQPGQSLTLIATANQGSEATYESGFVIDKFPISRPNLTFSTLTVSNMSPEDSSIYLCSVRLEGQDGYTFGSGTRLTVV.

This chain uses TRBV7-9 with TRBJ2-2; the D call may be TRBD1 or TRBD2 (5 bases each). Trimming shortened V by 6 bases and J by 2 bases, and 10 bases separated the two germline ends. CDR3 size: 14 residues. CDR1 is SEHNR, CDR2 FQNEAQ, per germline (reference sequence). The DNA for the CDR3 is TGTGCCAGCAGTTCGGGACCCAACACCGGGGAGCTGTTTTTT. It is translated as CASSSGPNTGELFF.

The chain employs TRBV3-1 (or the pseudogene TRBV3-2) and TRBJ1-3; TRBD1 is a possible D gene (5 bases). V dropped 7 bases and J dropped 4 bases, with 14 bases sitting between them. Germline CDR1 reads LGHDT; CDR2 reads YNNKEL (reference sequence). The CDR3 totals 14 residues. The CDR3 spells CASTYGAIGNTIYF. For the CDR3, the DNA is TGTGCCAGCACTTACGGGGCAATCGGAAACACCATATATTTT.

This chain connects TRBV6-5 to TRBJ1-3; weak D call: TRBD1 (6 bases). The CDR3 extends over 14 amino acids. The germline V and J ends were trimmed by 4 bases and 4 bases, with 11 bases remaining between them. Germline CDR1 MNHEY, CDR2 SVGAGI. The CDR3 reads CASSSQGWGNTIYF. Here the CDR3 DNA reads TGTGCCAGCAGTTCACAGGGTTGGGGAAACACCATATATTTT.

In this sample, this clone turned up once. V is TRBV10-3 and J is TRBJ2-5, with D possibly called TRBD1 or TRBD2 (5 bases each). Germline CDR1 reads ENHRY; CDR2 reads SYGVKD. The CDR3 has 12 amino acids. The V end was cut by 4 bases, the J end by 5 bases, with 8 bases between. In DNA form, the CDR3 reads TGTGCCATCAGTGCCGGGGCTGAGACCCAGTACTTC. Translation gives CAISAGAETQYF.

The chain employs TRBV6-2 or TRBV6-3 and TRBJ1-5; TRBD1 matches 7 bases. V dropped 2 bases and J dropped 4; count of bases not matched to a gene: 5. Germline-derived CDR1 and CDR2 are MNHEY and SVGEGT. This CDR3 comprises 15 residues. The CDR3 nucleotides read TGTGCCAGCAGTTACCGGGGACAGCCAAATCAGCCCCAGCATTTT. Translated, it gives CASSYRGQPNQPQHF.

The chain recombines TRBV7-2 with TRBJ1-1; perhaps TRBD1 as D (5 bases). Trimming shortened V by 5 bases and J by 0 bases, and 10 bases separated the two germline ends. Germline-derived CDR1 and CDR2 are SGHTA and FQGNSA. The CDR3 is 14 amino acids. The DNA of the CDR3 is TGTGCCAGCAGCCTCGGGGGGATGAACACTGAAGCTTTCTTT. Translated, it gives CASSLGGMNTEAFF.

J is TRBJ2-5 and V is TRBV5-1; 7 positions agree with TRBD1. V lost 1 base to trimming and J lost 5 bases; unmatched junction nucleotides: 2. This CDR3 comprises 13 residues. Per the germline V gene, CDR1 is SGHRS and CDR2 is YFSETQ. The CDR3 sequence: CASSLFRGETQYF. The CDR3 DNA is TGCGCCAGCAGCTTGTTCAGGGGGGAGACCCAGTACTTC.

The chain carries TRBV6-5 and TRBJ2-3; D remains unclear. CDR1 is MNHEY, CDR2 SVGAGI, per germline. The V and J ends lost 7 bases and 0 bases respectively, with 11 bases between them. This CDR3 has 14 residues. In DNA, the CDR3 is TGTGCCAGCAAAAAAGCACTCAGCACAGATACGCAGTATTTT. This gives the protein CASKKALSTDTQYF.

The chain uses TRBV7-9 and TRBJ2-7; TRBD1 matches 8 bases. J gave up 7 bases and V 1 base, and 12 bases lay outside the gene matches. CDR1 SEHNR and CDR2 FQNEAQ come from the germline V gene (reference sequence). There are 16 residues in the CDR3. DNA of the CDR3: TGTGCCAGCAGCTTAGTCCCAAGGACAGGGCCTTTTGAGCAGTACTTC. Its protein is CASSLVPRTGPFEQYF.

The chain employs TRBV6-5 and TRBJ2-7, with 9 bases identical to TRBD1. V lost 9 bases and J lost 5; bases outside the gene matches: 8. CDR3 size: 13 residues. The germline CDR1 and CDR2 sequences are MNHEY and SVGAGI. The CDR3 reads CASGTGSMNEQYF. The CDR3 nucleotides are TGTGCCAGTGGGACAGGGTCTATGAACGAGCAGTACTTC.

This chain joins TRBV5-1 and TRBJ2-6, with 9 positions matching TRBD1. Germline CDR1 is SGHRS and CDR2 is YFSETQ. V trimming: 0 bases; J trimming: 1 base; junction bases outside the gene matches: 11. This CDR3 is 20 amino acids long. This CDR3 reads CASSLGLPGQGGSGANVLTF. CDR3 nucleotide sequence: TGCGCCAGCAGCTTGGGCTTGCCGGGACAGGGAGGTTCTGGGGCCAACGTCCTGACTTTC.

V gene TRBV19 combines with J gene TRBJ1-6; D perhaps matches TRBD1 (6 bases). The CDR3 length is 14 residues. Germline CDR1 is LNHDA and CDR2 is SQIVND (reference sequence). The V end was cut by 8 bases, the J end by 8 bases, with 16 bases between. DNA of the CDR3: TGTGCCAGTGGCCAAACAGGGTTACATTCACCCCTCCACTTT. Its protein product is CASGQTGLHSPLHF.

The CDR3 loop is CASSYPTGGGNQPQHF. The CDR3 coding sequence is TGTGCCAGCAGTTACCCGACAGGGGGAGGCAATCAGCCCCAGCATTTT. The chain links TRBV6-5 to TRBJ1-5; the match to TRBD1 covers 9 bases. This CDR3 is built from 16 residues. The germline V gene encodes CDR1 MNHEY and CDR2 SVGAGI. V was clipped by 2 bases and J by 2 bases; unmatched bases: 4.

V and J are TRBV19 and TRBJ1-1; TRBD1 matches at 9 bases. After removal of 5 bases from V and 4 bases from J, the junction contained 5 bases not matched to a gene. Looked up from germline, CDR1 is LNHDA and CDR2 is SQIVND (reference sequence). This CDR3 spans 14 amino acids. CDR3 sequence: CASSPGTGTTEAFF. DNA for the CDR3: TGTGCCAGTAGTCCGGGGACAGGGACCACTGAAGCTTTCTTT.